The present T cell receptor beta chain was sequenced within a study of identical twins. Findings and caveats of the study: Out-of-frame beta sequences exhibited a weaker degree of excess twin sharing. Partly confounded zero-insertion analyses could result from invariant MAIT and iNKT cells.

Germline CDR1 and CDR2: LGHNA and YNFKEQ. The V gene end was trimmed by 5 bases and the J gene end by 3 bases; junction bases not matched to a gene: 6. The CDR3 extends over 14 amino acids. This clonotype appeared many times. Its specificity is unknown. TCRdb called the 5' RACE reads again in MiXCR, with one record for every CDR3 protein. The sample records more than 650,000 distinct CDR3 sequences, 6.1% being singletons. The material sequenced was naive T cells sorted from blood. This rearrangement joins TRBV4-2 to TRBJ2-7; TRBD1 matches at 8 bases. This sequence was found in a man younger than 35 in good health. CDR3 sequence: CASSSRDRYYEQYF. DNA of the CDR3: TGTGCCAGCAGCTCCCGGGACAGGTACTACGAGCAGTACTTC.